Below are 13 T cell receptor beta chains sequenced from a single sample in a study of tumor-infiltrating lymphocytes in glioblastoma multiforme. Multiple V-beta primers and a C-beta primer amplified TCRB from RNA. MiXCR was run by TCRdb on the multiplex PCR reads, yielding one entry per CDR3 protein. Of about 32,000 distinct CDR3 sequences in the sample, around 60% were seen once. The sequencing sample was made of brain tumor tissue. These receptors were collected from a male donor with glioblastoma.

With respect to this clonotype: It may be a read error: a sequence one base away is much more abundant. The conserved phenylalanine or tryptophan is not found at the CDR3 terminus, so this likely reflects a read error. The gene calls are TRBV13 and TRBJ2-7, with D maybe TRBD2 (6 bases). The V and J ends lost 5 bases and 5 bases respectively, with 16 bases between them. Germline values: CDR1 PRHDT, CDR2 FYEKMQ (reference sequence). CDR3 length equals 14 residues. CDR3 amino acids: CASSTWDSPNEQYL. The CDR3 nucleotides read TGTGCCAGCAGCACTTGGGACTCCCCTAACGAGCAGTACCTC.

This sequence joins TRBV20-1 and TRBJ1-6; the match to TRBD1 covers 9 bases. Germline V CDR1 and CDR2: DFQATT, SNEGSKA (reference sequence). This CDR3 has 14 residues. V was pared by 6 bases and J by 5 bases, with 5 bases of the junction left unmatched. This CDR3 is CSASTGGDNSPLHF. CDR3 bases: TGCAGTGCGTCGACAGGGGGAGATAATTCACCCCTCCACTTT.

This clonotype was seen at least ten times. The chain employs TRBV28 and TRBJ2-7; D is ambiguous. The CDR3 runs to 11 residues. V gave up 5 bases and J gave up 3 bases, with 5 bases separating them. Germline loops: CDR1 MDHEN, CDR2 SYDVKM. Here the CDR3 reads CASSPLYEQYF. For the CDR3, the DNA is TGTGCCAGCAGTCCGCTCTACGAGCAGTACTTC.

The CDR3 here is CASSSWGQGYEQYF. CDR3 in DNA: TGTGCCAGCAGCTCATGGGGACAGGGCTACGAGCAGTACTTC. V and J are TRBV6-2 or TRBV6-3 and TRBJ2-7; 9 bases line up with TRBD1. The ends lost 6 bases at V and 3 bases at J; junction bases unmatched: 6. The CDR3 has 14 residues. Germline lookup yields CDR1 MNHEY and CDR2 SVGEGT.

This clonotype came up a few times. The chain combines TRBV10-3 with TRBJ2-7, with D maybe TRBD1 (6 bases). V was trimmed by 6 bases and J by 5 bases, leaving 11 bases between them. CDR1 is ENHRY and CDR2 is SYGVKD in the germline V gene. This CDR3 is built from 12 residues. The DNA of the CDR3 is TGTGCCATCAGCTCCTACAGGGACGAGCAGTACTTC. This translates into CAISSYRDEQYF.

The CDR3 spells CASSSGTYSFGELFF. The DNA of the CDR3 is TGTGCCAGCAGCTCAGGGACTTATAGTTTCGGGGAGCTGTTTTTT. This chain joins TRBV7-2 and TRBJ2-2; a possible D gene is TRBD2 (6 bases). Trimming left V 4 bases short and J 7 bases short, with 16 bases between. The CDR3 consists of 15 residues. Germline V lookup: CDR1 SGHTA, CDR2 FQGNSA.

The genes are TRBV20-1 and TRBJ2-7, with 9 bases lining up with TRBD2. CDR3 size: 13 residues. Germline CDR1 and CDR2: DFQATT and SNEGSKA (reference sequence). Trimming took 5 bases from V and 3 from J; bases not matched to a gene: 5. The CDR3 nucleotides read TGCAGTGCTTTAGCGGGAGTGGGCTACGAGCAGTACTTC. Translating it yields CSALAGVGYEQYF.

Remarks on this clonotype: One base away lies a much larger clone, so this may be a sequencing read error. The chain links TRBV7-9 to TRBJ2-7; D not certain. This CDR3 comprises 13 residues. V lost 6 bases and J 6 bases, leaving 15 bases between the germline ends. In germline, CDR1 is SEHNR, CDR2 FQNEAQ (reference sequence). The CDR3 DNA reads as TGTGCCAGCAGATTTGACACATGGAGCGAGCAGTACTTC. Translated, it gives CASRFDTWSEQYF.

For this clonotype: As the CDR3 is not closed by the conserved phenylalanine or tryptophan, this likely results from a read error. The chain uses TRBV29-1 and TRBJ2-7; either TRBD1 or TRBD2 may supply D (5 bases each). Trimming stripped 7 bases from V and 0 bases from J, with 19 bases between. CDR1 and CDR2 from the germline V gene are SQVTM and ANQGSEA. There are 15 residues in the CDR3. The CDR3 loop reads CSGTGQATSSYEQYL. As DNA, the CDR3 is TGCAGCGGGACGGGGCAGGCTACAAGCTCCTACGAGCAGTACTTA.

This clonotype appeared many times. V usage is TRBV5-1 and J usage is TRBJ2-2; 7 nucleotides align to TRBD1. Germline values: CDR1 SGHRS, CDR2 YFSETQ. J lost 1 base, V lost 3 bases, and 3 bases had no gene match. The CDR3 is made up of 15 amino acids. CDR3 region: CASSSRQGNTGELFF. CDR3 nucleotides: TGCGCCAGCAGCTCCCGACAGGGGAACACCGGGGAGCTGTTTTTT.

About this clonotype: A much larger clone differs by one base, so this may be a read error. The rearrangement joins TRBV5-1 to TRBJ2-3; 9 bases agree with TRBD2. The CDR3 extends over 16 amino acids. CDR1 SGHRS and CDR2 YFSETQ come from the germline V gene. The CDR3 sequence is CAGSPFGGRATDTQYF. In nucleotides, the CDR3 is TGCGCCGGCAGCCCGTTTGGCGGGAGGGCCACAGATACGCAGTATTTT.

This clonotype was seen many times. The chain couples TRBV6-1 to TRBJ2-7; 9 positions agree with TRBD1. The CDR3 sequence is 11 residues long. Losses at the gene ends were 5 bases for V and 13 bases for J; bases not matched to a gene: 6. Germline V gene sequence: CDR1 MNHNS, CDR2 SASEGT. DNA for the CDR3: TGTGCCAGCAGTCCGGGACAGGGTTGCTACTTC. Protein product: CASSPGQGCYF.

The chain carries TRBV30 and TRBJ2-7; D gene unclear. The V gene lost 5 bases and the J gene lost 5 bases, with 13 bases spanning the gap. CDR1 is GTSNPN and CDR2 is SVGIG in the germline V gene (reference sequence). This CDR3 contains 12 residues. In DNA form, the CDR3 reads TGTGCCTGGGGTGATTTGAGGAACGAGCAGTACTTC. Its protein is CAWGDLRNEQYF. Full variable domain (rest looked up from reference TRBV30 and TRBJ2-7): SQTIHQWPATLVQPVGSPLSLECTVEGTSNPNLYWYRQAAGRGLQLLFYSVGIGQISSEVPQNLSASRPQDRQFILSSKKLLLSDSGFYLCAWGDLRNEQYFGPGTRLTVT.